The 31 T cell receptor beta chains below were found in one sample sequenced in a study of T cells in Graves' hyperthyroidism and ophthalmopathy. The source material, RNA transcripts, was used to amplify TCR beta CDR3 regions. HTBI primers were employed in a first-round RT-PCR of the TCR CDR3. TCRdb re-called the multiplex PCR reads through MiXCR, storing one row per CDR3 protein. Of 400,000 or so distinct CDR3 sequences in the sample, roughly 15% are singletons; the top ten hold roughly a fifth. The sample comprised blood. These receptors originate from a woman aged 55-69 years with Graves' ophthalmopathy.

As regards this clonotype: This may be a read error: a much more frequent sequence differs by one nucleotide. V is TRBV6-1 and J is TRBJ2-5; 7 nucleotides align to TRBD1. CDR3 length equals 15 residues. Germline values: CDR1 MNHNS, CDR2 SASEGT. CDR3 sequence: CASSPSRDSFETQHF. The CDR3 DNA follows: TGTGCCAGCAGTCCGTCCCGGGACAGTTTTGAGACCCAGCACTTC.

This clonotype was seen many times. The chain couples TRBV18 to TRBJ2-1; a weak D match, TRBD1 (5 bases). CDR1 is KGHSH, CDR2 LQKENI, per germline. CDR3 size: 13 residues. Trimming took off 0 bases at V and 9 bases at J, with 9 bases between the two ends. The CDR3 DNA follows: TGTGCCAGCTCACCACCCACCCAGGGTGAGCAGTTCTTC. Protein: CASSPPTQGEQFF.

This clonotype was counted at least ten times. V usage is TRBV11-2 and J usage is TRBJ1-1; D gene unclear. Trimming left V 4 bases short and J 6 bases short, with 6 bases between. Germline CDR1 SGHAT, CDR2 FQNNGV. The CDR3 extends over 11 amino acids. CDR3 loop: CASSSPAEAFF. In nucleotides, the CDR3 is TGTGCCAGCAGCTCCCCTGCTGAAGCTTTCTTT.

Note on this clonotype: A single base separates this from a much larger clone, so it may be a read error. The rearrangement joins TRBV29-1 to TRBJ1-2; D not resolved. This CDR3 spans 13 amino acids. Germline CDR1 reads SQVTM; CDR2 reads ANQGSEA. The chain's CDR3 is CSVERSPGDGYAF. For the CDR3, the DNA is TGCAGCGTTGAAAGGAGCCCTGGGGATGGCTACGCCTTC.

The chain couples TRBV6-1 to TRBJ2-1; possibly TRBD1 or TRBD2 for D (5 bases each). Trimming took 6 bases from V and 8 from J, leaving 14 bases between them. The CDR3 is made up of 13 amino acids. Per the germline V gene, CDR1 is MNHNS and CDR2 is SASEGT. The CDR3 spells CASRQPGSDEQFF. The CDR3 coding sequence is TGTGCCAGCAGACAACCAGGGAGCGATGAGCAGTTCTTC.

This clonotype has ten or more counts. This chain joins TRBV7-6 and TRBJ1-1; D remains ambiguous. V was trimmed by 5 bases and J by 1 base, leaving 8 bases between them. The CDR3 runs 13 residues. Germline values: CDR1 SGHVS, CDR2 FNYEAQ. This CDR3 is CASSNRENTEAFF. The CDR3 region has the DNA TGTGCCAGCAGCAACCGGGAGAACACTGAAGCTTTCTTT.

This clonotype was counted at least ten times. The chain links TRBV28 to TRBJ2-3; 7 bases line up with TRBD2. Trimming at V came to 4 bases and at J to 4 bases, leaving 11 bases not matched to a gene. This CDR3 comprises 16 residues. CDR1 and CDR2 (germline): MDHEN, SYDVKM. As DNA, the CDR3 is TGTGCCAGCAGTTCATTGTTAAAGCGGGAAGCAGATACGCAGTATTTT. This gives the protein CASSSLLKREADTQYF. Full variable domain (rest looked up from reference TRBV28 and TRBJ2-3): DVKVTQSSRYLVKRTGEKVFLECVQDMDHENMFWYRQDPGLGLRLIYFSYDVKMKEKGDIPEGYSVSREKKERFSLILESASTNQTSMYLCASSSLLKREADTQYFGPGTRLTVL.

This clonotype was detected only a few times. The CDR3, as DNA: TGCGCCAGCAGCTTGACAGGTGGATTTGGCCAGCCCCAGCATTTT. Encoded protein: CASSLTGGFGQPQHF. The V call is TRBV5-1, the J call TRBJ1-5, with D tentatively TRBD1 (5 bases). CDR3 size: 15 residues. Deletions cut 1 base from V and 7 bases from J, with 15 bases between. Germline V gene sequence: CDR1 SGHRS, CDR2 YFSETQ.

The chain couples TRBV9 to TRBJ2-7, with D hard to call. Deletions cut 0 bases from V and 8 bases from J, with 12 bases between. The germline CDR1 and CDR2 sequences are SGDLS and YYNGEE. The CDR3 covers 13 residues. CDR3 DNA sequence: TGTGCCAGCAGCGTAGAGGAAGAACCGAAGCAGTACTTC. Protein product: CASSVEEEPKQYF.

This clonotype was seen at least ten times. The chain recombines TRBV5-1 with TRBJ2-7; perhaps D is TRBD1 or TRBD2 (5 bases each). This CDR3 contains 14 residues. Germline CDR1 SGHRS, CDR2 YFSETQ. Trimming cost V 3 bases and J 7 bases, with 17 bases left between them. The CDR3 protein is CASSSTHGAGEQYF. In nucleotides, the CDR3 is TGCGCCAGCAGCTCAACCCACGGGGCAGGGGAGCAGTACTTC.

This clonotype was recorded many times. J is TRBJ2-1 and V is TRBV28; D is ambiguous. V lost 4 bases, J lost 5 bases, and 15 bases lay in between. The CDR3 has 15 residues. CDR1 is MDHEN, CDR2 SYDVKM, per germline. The chain's CDR3 is CASSSPQWYNNEQFF. CDR3 in DNA: TGTGCCAGCAGTTCCCCCCAGTGGTATAACAATGAGCAGTTCTTC.

This clonotype was counted ten times or more. V is TRBV20-1 and J is TRBJ2-3; D may match TRBD1 or TRBD2 (5 bases each). Germline values: CDR1 DFQATT, CDR2 SNEGSKA (reference sequence). The CDR3 totals 14 residues. V was cut by 6 bases and J by 1 base, with 14 bases left in between. The CDR3 DNA reads TGCAGTGCGCCTACGGGACGGGGCACAGATACGCAGTATTTT. Residues: CSAPTGRGTDTQYF.

This clonotype was observed at least ten times. The rearrangement joins TRBV27 to TRBJ2-5; TRBD2 agrees at 9 bases. The CDR3 covers 15 residues. V trimming: 7 bases; J trimming: 9 bases; junction bases outside the gene matches: 15. Looked up from germline, CDR1 is MNHEY and CDR2 is SMNVEV (reference sequence). The CDR3, as DNA: TGTGCCAGCACGATTAGCGGGGGAAATCAGGGGGCCCAGTACTTC. Translating it yields CASTISGGNQGAQYF.

The rearrangement links TRBV7-2 to TRBJ2-7; the match to TRBD2 covers 7 bases. Per germline, CDR1 SGHTA and CDR2 FQGNSA. The V gene end was trimmed by 8 bases and the J gene end by 3 bases; junction bases not matched to a gene: 16. CDR3 length equals 16 residues. The CDR3 bases are TGTGCCAGCTCTCTAATGGGAGGGAGCCTGCTCTACGAGCAGTACTTC. Protein: CASSLMGGSLLYEQYF.

The sample holds many counts of this clonotype. The rearrangement joins TRBV3-1 to TRBJ2-5, with D tentatively TRBD1 (6 bases). Germline V gene data show CDR1 as LGHDT and CDR2 as YNNKEL (reference sequence). This CDR3 has 15 residues. The V gene lost 4 bases and the J gene lost 1 base, with 13 bases spanning the gap. The CDR3 protein is CASSPRTARQETQYF. The CDR3 DNA sequence: TGTGCCAGCAGCCCGAGGACAGCCCGCCAAGAGACCCAGTACTTC.

The genes are TRBV6-1 and TRBJ1-6; TRBD1 is a possible D gene (5 bases). V gave up 5 bases and J gave up 7 bases, with 9 bases separating them. CDR1 MNHNS and CDR2 SASEGT come from the germline V gene. There are 13 residues in the CDR3. Written as DNA, the CDR3 is TGTGCCAGCAGTACCGACAGAAATTCACCCCTCCACTTT. This codes for CASSTDRNSPLHF.

Ten or more counts support this clonotype. V and J are TRBV3-1 and TRBJ2-1; TRBD1 is a possible D gene (6 bases). The CDR3 extends over 17 amino acids. V lost 4 bases and J lost 5, with 21 bases in between. The V gene's germline CDR1 is LGHDT and CDR2 YNNKEL (reference sequence). The CDR3: CASSPYAGLAGDNEQFF. The CDR3 DNA sequence: TGTGCCAGCAGCCCCTACGCGGGCCTAGCAGGGGACAATGAGCAGTTCTTC.

The chain couples TRBV6-1 to TRBJ2-3; D not certain. The V gene lost 6 bases and the J gene lost 2 bases, with 21 bases spanning the gap. The CDR3 length is 17 residues. Germline V lookup: CDR1 MNHNS, CDR2 SASEGT. CDR3 protein: CASSALFAELHTDTQYF. CDR3 sequence (DNA): TGTGCCAGCAGCGCCCTCTTCGCGGAGCTGCACACAGATACGCAGTATTTT.

This clonotype has ten or more counts. The chain employs TRBV5-1 and TRBJ2-3, with D possibly TRBD2 on 6 matching bases. CDR3 length equals 14 residues. Germline V gene sequence: CDR1 SGHRS, CDR2 YFSETQ. Trimming left V 5 bases short and J 5 bases short, with 15 bases between. CDR3 nucleotide sequence: TGCGCCAGCAGATCTGAGGAGGGCAGAGATACGCAGTATTTT. It encodes CASRSEEGRDTQYF.

The chain joins TRBV14 to TRBJ2-7, with TRBD1 matching over 7 bases. The CDR3 has 16 amino acids. V lost 0 bases, J lost 5 bases, and 10 bases stayed unmatched. Looked up from germline, CDR1 is SGHDN and CDR2 is FVKESK. CDR3: CASSQDTIRGRDEQYF. DNA for the CDR3: TGTGCCAGCAGCCAAGATACAATAAGGGGGCGCGACGAGCAGTACTTC.

In its sample, this clonotype was seen many times. The chain links TRBV18 to TRBJ2-3; no definite D call. The CDR3 runs 13 residues. The V end lost 6 bases, the J end lost 0 bases, and 7 bases lay between the germline ends. Germline V lookup: CDR1 KGHSH, CDR2 LQKENI. The DNA for the CDR3 is TGTGCCAGCTCTCATGACAGCACAGATACGCAGTATTTT. Its protein is CASSHDSTDTQYF.

This clonotype occurred many times. The V gene is TRBV28, the J gene TRBJ1-1, with D possibly matching TRBD1 (6 bases). The CDR3 is 16 amino acids. In germline, CDR1 is MDHEN, CDR2 SYDVKM. Trimming stripped 2 bases from V and 3 bases from J, with 16 bases between. This CDR3 reads CASSLLGGRAHTEAFF. The DNA of the CDR3 is TGTGCCAGCAGTTTACTCGGGGGGCGCGCTCACACTGAAGCTTTCTTT.

This clonotype showed up just once. The DNA for the CDR3 is TGTGCCAGCAGCCGGGGACTAGCAACCAATGAGCAGTTCTTC. This sequence encodes CASSRGLATNEQFF. The V gene is TRBV7-9, the J gene TRBJ2-1, with 9 bases matching TRBD2. The CDR3 is 14 amino acids. CDR1 is SEHNR, CDR2 FQNEAQ, per germline (reference sequence). The J segment lost 6 bases and the V segment lost 5 bases, leaving 5 bases of the junction unmatched. The full variable domain, completed using reference TRBV7-9 and TRBJ2-1, is DTGVSQNPRHKITKRGQNVTFRCDPISEHNRLYWYRQTLGQGPEFLTYFQNEAQLEKSRLLSDRFSAERPKGSFSTLEIQRTEQGDSAMYLCASSRGLATNEQFFGPGTRLTVL.

This clonotype has a count of ten or more. The gene calls are TRBV11-3 and TRBJ2-7; D ambiguous. Trimming removed 2 bases at V and 6 bases at J, with 11 bases between. The length of the CDR3 is 13 residues. Germline CDR1 reads SGHNT; CDR2 reads YENEEA. CDR3 coding DNA: TGTGCCAGCAGCTTACTCCCACGTAGCGAGCAGTACTTC. Its protein product is CASSLLPRSEQYF.

This chain joins TRBV5-1 and TRBJ2-1; perhaps TRBD2 as D (5 bases). The V gene lost 2 bases and the J gene lost 3 bases, with 9 bases spanning the gap. The CDR3 is 14 amino acids. The germline CDR1 and CDR2 sequences are SGHRS and YFSETQ. The CDR3 loop is CASSFGENYNEQFF. In DNA form, the CDR3 reads TGCGCCAGCAGCTTCGGGGAGAACTACAATGAGCAGTTCTTC.

This clonotype was counted ten times or more. V and J are TRBV2 and TRBJ1-1; possibly TRBD1 for D (5 bases). The CDR3 is 13 amino acids. V was clipped by 4 bases and J by 2 bases, with 8 bases between them. Looked up from germline, CDR1 is SNHLY and CDR2 is FYNNEI. For the CDR3, the DNA is TGTGCCAGCAGTGTACAGGCCAACACTGAAGCTTTCTTT. Translation gives CASSVQANTEAFF.

The rearrangement links TRBV5-6 to TRBJ1-5, with a possible D match to TRBD1 (5 bases). From germline, CDR1 is SGHDT and CDR2 YYEEEE. The CDR3 has 15 residues. V was shortened by 4 bases and J by 5 bases, with 16 bases between the two germline ends. For the CDR3, the DNA is TGTGCCAGCAGCGCCGGGACGGACGGTTATCAGCCCCAGCATTTT. Protein product: CASSAGTDGYQPQHF.

The chain uses TRBV7-9 and TRBJ2-3; a possible D gene is TRBD2 (5 bases). Germline assignment: CDR1 SEHNR and CDR2 FQNEAQ (reference sequence). The V end lost 1 base, the J end lost 4 bases, and 15 bases lay between the germline ends. The CDR3 consists of 16 residues. CDR3 sequence reads: CASSLVVGSAADTQYF. The DNA of the CDR3 is TGTGCCAGCAGCTTAGTGGTGGGGAGTGCTGCAGATACGCAGTATTTT.

The chain has TRBV20-1 and TRBJ1-1, with 7 bases aligning to TRBD1. The germline gives CDR1 DFQATT, CDR2 SNEGSKA (reference sequence). The CDR3 runs to 14 residues. Germline trimming cut 2 bases from V and 2 bases from J; bases unmatched to any gene: 5. Here the CDR3 reads CSARYRDSNTEAFF. The CDR3 DNA follows: TGCAGTGCTAGATACCGGGACAGCAACACTGAAGCTTTCTTT.

With respect to this clonotype: A much larger clone differs by one base, so this may be a read error. The chain couples TRBV6-1 to TRBJ2-1; D not certain. This CDR3 has 11 residues. Between the trimmed V and J ends, which lost 6 bases and 4 bases, there was a span of 4 bases. Germline values: CDR1 MNHNS, CDR2 SASEGT. CDR3 DNA sequence: TGTGCCAGCAGGAAATACAATGAGCAGTTCTTC. Protein product: CASRKYNEQFF.

The rearrangement links TRBV18 to TRBJ1-6; TRBD1 matches 8 bases. V lost 6 bases and J lost 7; bases outside the gene matches: 8. Per germline, CDR1 KGHSH and CDR2 LQKENI. This CDR3 has 15 amino acids. This CDR3 reads CASSPDRVKNSPLHF. For the CDR3, the DNA is TGTGCCAGCTCCCCGGACAGGGTAAAAAATTCACCCCTCCACTTT.